The source of this TCR beta chain is a study of molecular identifiers for immune sequencing clone quantification. Sorting defined naive CD8 T cells as CD8+CD4-CCR7+CD45RA+. Each CDR3 protein is one row after TCRdb ran MiXCR on the PCR reads. The sample consists of 30,000 to 40,000 distinct CDR3 sequences, under 20% of them appearing once. Worth noting for this clonotype: This may be a read error: a much more frequent sequence differs by one nucleotide.

Sequencing used naive CD8+ T cells from blood, with Jurkat cell RNA spiked in. Sample subset: FACS-sorted CD8+CD4-CCR7+CD45RA+ naive T cells. The TCR was taken from a human donor in good health. Some libraries in this study had Jurkat cell RNA spiked in.

CDR3 residues: CASSVPLAGVTDTQYF. The CDR3 DNA sequence: TGTGCCAGCAGTGTTCCTCTAGCGGGGGTGACAGATACGCAGTATTTT. The chain has TRBV12-3 or TRBV12-4 and TRBJ2-3; 10 bases agree with TRBD2. There are 16 residues in the CDR3. The J segment lost 3 bases and the V segment lost 5 bases, leaving 8 bases of the junction unmatched.